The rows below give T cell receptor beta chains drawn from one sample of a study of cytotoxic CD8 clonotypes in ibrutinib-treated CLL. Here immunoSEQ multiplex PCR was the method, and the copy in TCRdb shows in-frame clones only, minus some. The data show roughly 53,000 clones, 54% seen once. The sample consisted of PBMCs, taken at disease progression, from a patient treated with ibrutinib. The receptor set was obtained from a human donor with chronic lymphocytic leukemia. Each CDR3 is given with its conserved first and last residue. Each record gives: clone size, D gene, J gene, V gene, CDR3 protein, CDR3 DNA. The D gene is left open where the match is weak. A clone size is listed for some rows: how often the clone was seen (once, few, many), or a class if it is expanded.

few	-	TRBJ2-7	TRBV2	CASSGDSSYEQYF	TGTGCCAGCAGTGGCGACAGCTCCTACGAGCAGTACTTC
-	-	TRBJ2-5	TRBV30	CAWSVRRETQYF	TGTGCCTGGAGTGTACGCCGGGAGACCCAGTACTTC
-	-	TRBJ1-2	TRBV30	CAWSVGLGESYTF	TGTGCCTGGAGTGTAGGGCTTGGGGAGAGCTACACCTTC
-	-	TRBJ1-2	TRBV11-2	CASSRGAWNYGYTF	TGTGCCAGCAGTAGGGGGGCGTGGAACTATGGCTACACCTTC
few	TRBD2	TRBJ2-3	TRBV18	CASSPLAGSTDTQYF	TGTGCCAGCTCTCCCCTAGCGGGTTCCACAGATACGCAGTATTTT
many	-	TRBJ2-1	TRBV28	CASSLEDLDVGYNEQFF	TGTGCCAGCAGTTTAGAAGATTTGGATGTCGGGTACAATGAGCAGTTCTTC
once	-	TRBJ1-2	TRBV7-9	CASSLANPVNRKTYGYTF	TGTGCCAGCAGCTTAGCGAACCCGGTTAACAGGAAGACTTATGGCTACACCTTC
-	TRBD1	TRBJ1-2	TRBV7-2	CASSKGQALHGYTF	TGTGCCAGCAGTAAGGGACAGGCCCTTCATGGCTACACCTTC
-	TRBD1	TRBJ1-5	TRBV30	CAWSGQGYQPQHF	TGTGCCTGGAGTGGACAGGGCTATCAGCCCCAGCATTTT
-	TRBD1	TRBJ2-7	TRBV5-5	CASSGTAYEQYF	TGTGCCAGCAGCGGGACAGCCTACGAGCAGTACTTC
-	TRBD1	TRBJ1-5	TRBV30	CAWSHRDRANQPQHF	TGTGCCTGGAGTCACCGGGACAGGGCCAATCAGCCCCAGCATTTT
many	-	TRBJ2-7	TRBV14	CASSFATDSYEQYF	TGTGCCAGCAGTTTTGCGACAGATTCCTACGAGCAGTACTTC
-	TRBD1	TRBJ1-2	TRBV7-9	CASSHGTGANYGYTF	TGTGCCAGCAGCCACGGGACAGGAGCTAACTATGGCTACACCTTC
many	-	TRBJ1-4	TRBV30	CAWSVRREKLFF	TGTGCCTGGAGTGTACGACGTGAAAAACTGTTTTTT
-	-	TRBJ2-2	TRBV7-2	CASSQRRALTGELFF	TGTGCCAGCAGCCAGAGGAGGGCCCTAACCGGGGAGCTGTTTTTT
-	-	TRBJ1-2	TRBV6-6	CASSYRAYGYTF	TGTGCCAGCAGTTATAGAGCCTATGGCTACACCTTC
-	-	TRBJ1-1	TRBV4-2	CASSQVWGSGTEAFF	TGTGCCAGCAGCCAAGTTTGGGGTTCAGGCACTGAAGCTTTCTTT
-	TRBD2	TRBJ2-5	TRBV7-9	CASSWGLAERETQYF	TGTGCCAGCAGCTGGGGACTAGCAGAAAGAGAGACCCAGTACTTC
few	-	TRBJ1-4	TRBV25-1	CASSEGRQAATNEKLFF	TGTGCCAGCAGTGAGGGTCGACAGGCCGCAACTAATGAAAAACTGTTTTTT
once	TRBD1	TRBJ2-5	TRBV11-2	CASSLDSHRGETQYF	TGTGCCAGCAGCTTAGATTCGCACAGGGGTGAGACCCAGTACTTC
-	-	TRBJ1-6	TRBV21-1	CASRTQAISPLHF	TGTGCCAGCAGAACCCAGGCTATTTCACCCCTCCACTTT
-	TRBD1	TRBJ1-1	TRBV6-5	CASSRRTGGTEAFF	TGTGCCAGTTCCCGGAGGACAGGGGGCACTGAAGCTTTCTTT
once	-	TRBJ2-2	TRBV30	CAWRDHRANTGELFF	TGTGCCTGGAGGGACCACAGGGCGAACACCGGGGAGCTGTTTTTT
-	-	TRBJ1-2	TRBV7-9	CASSPSGSLLRGYTF	TGTGCCAGCAGCCCGTCGGGGAGCCTCTTACGTGGCTACACCTTC
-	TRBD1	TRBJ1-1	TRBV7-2	CASSTRQGTEAFF	TGTGCCAGCAGCACGAGACAGGGGACTGAAGCTTTCTTT
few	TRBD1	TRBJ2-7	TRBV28	CASSIWDSASEQYF	TGTGCCAGCAGTATCTGGGACAGCGCCTCCGAGCAGTACTTC
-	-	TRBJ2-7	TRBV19	CASSLTGTGYEQYF	TGTGCCAGTAGTCTTACAGGCACGGGCTACGAGCAGTACTTC
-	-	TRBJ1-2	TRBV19	CALRGYYGYTF	TGTGCACTACGAGGGTACTATGGCTACACCTTC
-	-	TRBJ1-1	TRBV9	CASSALTANTEAFF	TGTGCCAGCAGCGCCCTGACAGCGAACACTGAAGCTTTCTTT
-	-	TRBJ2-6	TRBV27	CASSWAARPGDGANVLTF	TGTGCCAGCAGTTGGGCAGCCCGCCCGGGGGACGGGGCCAACGTCCTGACTTTC
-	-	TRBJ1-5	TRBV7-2	CASSPVPNQPQHF	TGTGCCAGCAGCCCAGTTCCAAATCAGCCCCAGCATTTT
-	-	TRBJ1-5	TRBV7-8	CASSLGREVRQPQHF	TGTGCCAGCAGCTTAGGGAGGGAGGTCAGGCAGCCCCAGCATTTT
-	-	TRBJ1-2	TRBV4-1	CASSRSRGDYGYTF	TGCGCCAGCAGCCGGTCTAGGGGCGACTATGGCTACACCTTC
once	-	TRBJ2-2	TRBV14	CASSQARVAGELFF	TGTGCCAGCAGCCAAGCCAGGGTGGCCGGGGAGCTGTTTTTT
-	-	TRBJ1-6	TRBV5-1	CASSVSGGASPLHF	TGCGCCAGCAGCGTGTCGGGGGGCGCGTCACCCCTCCACTTT
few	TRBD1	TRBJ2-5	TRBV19	CASGNGQGRETQYF	TGTGCCAGCGGGAACGGACAGGGTAGAGAGACCCAGTACTTC
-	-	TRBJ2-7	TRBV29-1	CSADRYQRSYEQYF	TGCAGCGCCGACAGATATCAGAGATCCTACGAGCAGTACTTC
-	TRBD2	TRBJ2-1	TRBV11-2	CASSLGLAVNEQFF	TGTGCCAGCAGCTTAGGTCTAGCGGTAAATGAGCAGTTCTTC
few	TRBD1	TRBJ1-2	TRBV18	CASSQGDSRDYGYTF	TGTGCCAGCTCACAGGGGGACAGTCGGGACTATGGCTACACCTTC
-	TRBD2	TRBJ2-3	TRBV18	CASSPSGGVYAADTQYF	TGTGCCAGCTCACCGAGCGGGGGGGTCTACGCGGCAGATACGCAGTATTTT
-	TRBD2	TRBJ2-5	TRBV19	CASSTWSGGGDQETQYF	TGTGCCAGTAGTACTTGGTCGGGGGGAGGTGACCAAGAGACCCAGTACTTC
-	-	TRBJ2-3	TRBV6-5	CASSYSWSGTDTQYF	TGTGCCAGCAGTTACTCTTGGAGCGGCACAGATACGCAGTATTTT
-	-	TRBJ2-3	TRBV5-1	CASSTKGGGTDTQYF	TGCGCCAGCAGCACAAAGGGTGGAGGCACAGATACGCAGTATTTT